Detailed here is one TCR beta chain. Germline assignment: CDR1 SGDLS and CDR2 YYNGEE. This CDR3 spans 15 amino acids. Trimming took 2 bases from V and 5 from J; bases not matched to a gene: 7. This record belongs to a study of blood T cell repertoires in COVID-19. Study-wide background: Samples taken during acute and convalescent COVID-19 were collected in the United States, Italy and Spain.

Profiled with immunoSEQ multiplex PCR; TCRdb holds only in-frame clones, not every one. This table holds approximately 280,000 clones, about 83% found once. Recruitment covered about two dozen US areas and drew participants whose ages spanned about 18 to 95 years. Participants' own reports of clinical history determined their cohort assignment. This receptor was identified in a woman between 40 and 50 years old who had recovered from COVID-19. This sequence joins TRBV9 and TRBJ2-7; 10 bases align to TRBD1. Sequencing was done on a sample of PBMCs or T cells enriched from blood (not recorded which). CDR3 protein: CASSVAGTGDDEQYF. In nucleotides, the CDR3 is TGTGCCAGCAGCGTCGCCGGGACAGGGGACGACGAGCAGTACTTC.